This T cell receptor (beta chain) was identified in a study of blood T cells in healthy people across ages. PCR was performed a second time for about 7 to 11 cycles using a sample-barcoded 5' primer and a J-beta primer mix. TCRdb processed the 5' RACE reads anew with MiXCR; each CDR3 protein has one entry. The profile shows 450,000 to 700,000 distinct CDR3 sequences, 27% of them singletons. Trimming at V came to 7 bases and at J to 5 bases, leaving 7 bases not matched to a gene. Germline CDR1 reads SGHTA; CDR2 reads FQGNSA. This CDR3 is 13 amino acids long. Material: blood. This TCR came from a woman in her 70s in good health. V gene TRBV7-2 combines with J gene TRBJ2-5; TRBD1 matches at 7 bases. The CDR3 DNA reads as TGTGCCAGCATACAGGGGATGCTGGAGACCCAGTACTTC. Protein product: CASIQGMLETQYF.